This T cell receptor beta chain was observed in a study of beta chain features in type 1 diabetes. There are 16 residues in the CDR3. Germline CDR1 reads SGDLS; CDR2 reads YYNGEE. V was cut by 0 bases and J by 0 bases, with 10 bases left in between. This clone has just a few counts. Within the sample, other DNA sequences also encode this same CDR3. Expressed TCRB transcripts were sequenced, since all the RNA that had been isolated was reverse transcribed. Only in-frame clones appear in the TCRdb table, and some are missing; sequencing was by immunoSEQ multiplex PCR. This sample has fewer than 350,000 clones, with under 8.5% found just once.

This rearrangement joins TRBV9 to TRBJ1-3; D may be TRBD1 (5 bases). This clonotype originated in a woman younger than 30 in good health. The sequencing input was central memory CD4+ T cells from blood. The CDR3 bases are TGTGCCAGCAGCGTAGAAGTTGGGGGCTCTGGAAACACCATATATTTT. It codes for CASSVEVGGSGNTIYF. The full variable domain, with the rest looked up from reference TRBV9 and TRBJ1-3, is DSGVTQTPKHLITATGQRVTLRCSPRSGDLSVYWYQQSLDQGLQFLIQYYNGEERAKGNILERFSAQQFPDLHSELNLSSLELGDSALYFCASSVEVGGSGNTIYFGEGSWLTVV.